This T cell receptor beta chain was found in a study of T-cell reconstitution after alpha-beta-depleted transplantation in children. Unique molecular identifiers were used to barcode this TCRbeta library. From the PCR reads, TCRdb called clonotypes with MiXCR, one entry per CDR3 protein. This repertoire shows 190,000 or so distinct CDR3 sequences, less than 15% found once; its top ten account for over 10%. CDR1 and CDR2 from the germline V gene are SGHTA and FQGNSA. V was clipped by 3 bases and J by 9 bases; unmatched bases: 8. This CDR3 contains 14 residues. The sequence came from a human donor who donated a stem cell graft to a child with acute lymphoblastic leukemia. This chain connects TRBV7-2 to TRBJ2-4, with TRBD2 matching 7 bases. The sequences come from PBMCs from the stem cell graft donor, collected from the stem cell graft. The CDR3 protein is CASSFQGGSVIQYF. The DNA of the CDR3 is TGTGCCAGCAGCTTTCAGGGAGGGTCCGTCATTCAGTACTTC. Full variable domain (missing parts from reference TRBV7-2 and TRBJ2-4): GAGVSQSPSNKVTEKGKDVELRCDPISGHTALYWYRQSLGQGLEFLIYFQGNSAPDKSGLPSDRFSAERTGGSVSTLTIQRTQQEDSAVYLCASSFQGGSVIQYFGAGTRLSVL.